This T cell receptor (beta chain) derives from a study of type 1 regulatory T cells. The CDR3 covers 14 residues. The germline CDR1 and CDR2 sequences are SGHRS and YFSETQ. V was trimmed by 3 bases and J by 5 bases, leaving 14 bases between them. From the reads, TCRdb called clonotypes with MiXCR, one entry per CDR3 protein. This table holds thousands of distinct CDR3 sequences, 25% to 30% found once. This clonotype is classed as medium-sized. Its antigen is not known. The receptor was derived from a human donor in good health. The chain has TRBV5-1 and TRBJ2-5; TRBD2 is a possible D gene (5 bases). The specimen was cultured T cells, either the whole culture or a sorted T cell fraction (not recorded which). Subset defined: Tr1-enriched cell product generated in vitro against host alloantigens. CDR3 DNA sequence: TGCGCCAGCAGCTGGACTCGGAGTGGGGAGACCCAGTACTTC. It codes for CASSWTRSGETQYF.